Detailed here is one T cell receptor (beta chain). The target antigen is unknown. This entry belongs to a study of siplizumab effects on memory and regulatory T cells. Study-wide findings and caveats: Apparently more diverse than memory cells, naive T cells also seemed major alloresponse contributors.

V was pared by 3 bases and J by 2 bases, with 15 bases between. CDR3 length: 16 residues. CDR1 SGHTA and CDR2 FQGNSA come from the germline V gene. Measured with immunoSEQ multiplex PCR; TCRdb has only the in-frame clones, and not every one. The sample includes approximately 94,000 clones, about 94% of them seen just once. The material sequenced was non-Treg CD4+ T cells sorted from blood. J is TRBJ2-3 and V is TRBV7-2; either TRBD1 or TRBD2 may fit D (6 bases each). The sequence was obtained from a human donor in good health. CDR3 nucleotides: TGTGCCAGCAGCTTTATCTCCGGGGGCCCCACAGATACGCAGTATTTT. Translating it yields CASSFISGGPTDTQYF.